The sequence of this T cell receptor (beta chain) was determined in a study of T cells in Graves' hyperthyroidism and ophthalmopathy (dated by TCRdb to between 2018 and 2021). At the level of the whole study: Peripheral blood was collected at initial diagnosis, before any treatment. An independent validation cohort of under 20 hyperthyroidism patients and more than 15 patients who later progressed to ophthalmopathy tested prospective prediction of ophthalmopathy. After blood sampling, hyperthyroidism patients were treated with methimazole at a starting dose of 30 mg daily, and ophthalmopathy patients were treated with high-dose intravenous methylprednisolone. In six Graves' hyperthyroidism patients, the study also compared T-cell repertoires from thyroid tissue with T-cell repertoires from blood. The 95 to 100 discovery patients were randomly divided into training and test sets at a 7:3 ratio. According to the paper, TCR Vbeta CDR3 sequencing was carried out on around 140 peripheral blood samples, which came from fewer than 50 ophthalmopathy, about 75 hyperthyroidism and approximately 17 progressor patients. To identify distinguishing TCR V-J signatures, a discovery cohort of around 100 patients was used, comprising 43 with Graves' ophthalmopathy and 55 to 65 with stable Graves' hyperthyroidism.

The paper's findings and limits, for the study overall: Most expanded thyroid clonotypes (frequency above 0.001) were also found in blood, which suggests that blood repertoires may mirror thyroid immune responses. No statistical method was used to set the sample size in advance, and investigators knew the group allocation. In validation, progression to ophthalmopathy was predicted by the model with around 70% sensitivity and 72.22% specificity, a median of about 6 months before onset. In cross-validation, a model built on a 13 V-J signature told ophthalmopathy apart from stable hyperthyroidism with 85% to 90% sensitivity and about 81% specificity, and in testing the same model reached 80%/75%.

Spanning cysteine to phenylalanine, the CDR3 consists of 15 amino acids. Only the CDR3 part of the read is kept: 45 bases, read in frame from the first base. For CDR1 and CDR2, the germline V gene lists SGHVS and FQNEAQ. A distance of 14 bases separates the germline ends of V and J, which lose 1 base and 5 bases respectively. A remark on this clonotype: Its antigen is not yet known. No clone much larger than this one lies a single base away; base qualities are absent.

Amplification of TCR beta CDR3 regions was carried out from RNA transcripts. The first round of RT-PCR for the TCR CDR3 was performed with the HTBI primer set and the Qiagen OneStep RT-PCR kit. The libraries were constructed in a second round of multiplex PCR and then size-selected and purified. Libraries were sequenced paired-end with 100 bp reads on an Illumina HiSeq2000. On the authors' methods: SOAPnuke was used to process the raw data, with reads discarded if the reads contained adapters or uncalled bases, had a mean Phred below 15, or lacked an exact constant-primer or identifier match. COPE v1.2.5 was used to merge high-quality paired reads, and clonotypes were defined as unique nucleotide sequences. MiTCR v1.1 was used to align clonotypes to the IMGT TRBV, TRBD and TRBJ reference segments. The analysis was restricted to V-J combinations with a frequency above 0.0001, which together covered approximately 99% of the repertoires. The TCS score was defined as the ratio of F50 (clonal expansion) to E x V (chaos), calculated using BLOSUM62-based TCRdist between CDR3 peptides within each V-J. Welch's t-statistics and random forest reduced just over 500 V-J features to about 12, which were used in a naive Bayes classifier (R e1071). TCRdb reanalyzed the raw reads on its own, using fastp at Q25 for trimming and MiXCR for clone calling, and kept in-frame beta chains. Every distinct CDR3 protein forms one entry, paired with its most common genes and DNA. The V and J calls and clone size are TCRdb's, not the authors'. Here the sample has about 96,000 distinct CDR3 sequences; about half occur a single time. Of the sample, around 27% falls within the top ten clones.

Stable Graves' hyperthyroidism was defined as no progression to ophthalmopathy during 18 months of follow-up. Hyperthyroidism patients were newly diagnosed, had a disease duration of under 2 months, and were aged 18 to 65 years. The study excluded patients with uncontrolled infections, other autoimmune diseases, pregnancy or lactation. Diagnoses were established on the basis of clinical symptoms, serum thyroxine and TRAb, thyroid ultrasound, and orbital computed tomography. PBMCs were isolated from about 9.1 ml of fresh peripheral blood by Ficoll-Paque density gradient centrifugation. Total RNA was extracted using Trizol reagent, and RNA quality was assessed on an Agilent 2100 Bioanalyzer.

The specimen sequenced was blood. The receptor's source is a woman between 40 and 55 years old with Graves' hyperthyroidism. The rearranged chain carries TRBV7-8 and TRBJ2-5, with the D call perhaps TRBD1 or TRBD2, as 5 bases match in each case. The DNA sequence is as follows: TGTGCCAGCAGCTTAGGCATGGGGGTAGGGGAGACCCAGTACTTC. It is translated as CASSLGMGVGETQYF.